The sequence of this T cell receptor (beta chain) was determined in a study of post-analysis software for immune sequencing data. Study background: The study covered relapsing-remitting, secondary progressive and progressive-relapsing courses of multiple sclerosis. Study-wide results and caveats: For normalized Chao1 diversity, multiple sclerosis patients scored significantly lower than controls did. Samples from one preparation batch, clustered by F measure, grouped strongly together. Patients had higher frequencies than controls of five TRBV segments, including TRBV5-6, TRBV5-1 and TRBV20-1.

V lost 0 bases and J lost 8, with 13 bases in between. Germline CDR1 and CDR2: SGHTA and FQGNSA. The CDR3 sequence is 14 residues long. Unique molecular identifiers had been added to the TCR beta cDNA libraries. Each sample of roughly 0.9 to 11 million input T cells yielded 500,000 or so cDNA molecules, so each molecule approximated one T cell. TCRdb ran MiXCR on the PCR reads and lists one entry per CDR3 protein. The sample carries hundreds of thousands of distinct CDR3 sequences, over 45% recorded once. With respect to this clonotype: Its antigen is not known.

This chain links TRBV7-2 with TRBJ1-2, with D tentatively TRBD1 (5 bases). This receptor was obtained from a girl aged 2-10 years with multiple sclerosis. Source material: blood. In nucleotides, the CDR3 is TGTGCCAGCAGCTTAGCGAGGGGAGGCGAAGGCTACACCTTC. Translated: CASSLARGGEGYTF.